Below are 12 T cell receptor beta chains sequenced from a single sample in a study of shared clonotypes between healthy human individuals. The protocol was immunoSEQ multiplex PCR, while the TCRdb copy is restricted to in-frame clones and leaves out a portion. The sample holds over 850,000 clones; about four fifths are singletons and the top ten take around 0.6%. Sequencing was carried out using memory CD4+ T cells from PBMCs. Subset meaning: CD45RA-negative fraction. The receptor set was obtained from a man aged 18-30 years in good health. Some clones in this sample may be carry-over from other donors' samples.

Of note for this clone: A read error is possible here, since a much larger clone lies one base away. The chain carries TRBV11-2 and TRBJ2-5; the D gene is possibly TRBD2 (5 bases). Trimming cost V 1 base and J 3 bases, with 6 bases left between them. The CDR3 is 13 amino acids. From germline, CDR1 is SGHAT and CDR2 FQNNGV. CDR3 sequence reads: CASSLVREETQYF. In DNA form, the CDR3 reads TGTGCCAGCAGCTTAGTGCGGGAAGAGACCCAGTACTTC.

This chain connects TRBV6-4 to TRBJ2-1; tentatively, D is TRBD1 (5 bases). The CDR3 length is 14 residues. The germline V and J ends were trimmed by 10 bases and 6 bases, with 19 bases remaining between them. Germline CDR1 is MRHNA and CDR2 is SNTAGT. DNA of the CDR3: TGTGCCACCTCCTCCGACAGAATTTCCAATGAGCAGTTCTTC. This codes for CATSSDRISNEQFF.

The chain couples TRBV14 to TRBJ2-3; 8 nucleotides align to TRBD2. Germline CDR1 reads SGHDN; CDR2 reads FVKESK. J was trimmed by 3 bases and V by 0 bases; bases with no gene match: 5. This CDR3 is 16 amino acids long. CDR3 in DNA: TGTGCCAGCAGCCAAGATAGCGGGATGTGGACAGATACGCAGTATTTT. Protein product: CASSQDSGMWTDTQYF.

In regard to this clone: Other DNA sequences of this sample code for an identical CDR3. The J gene is TRBJ2-5, the V gene TRBV18, with D possibly matching TRBD1 (5 bases). Germline V gene lookup returns CDR1 KGHSH and CDR2 LQKENI. The CDR3 is made up of 14 amino acids. Trimming stripped 0 bases from V and 5 bases from J, with 10 bases between. DNA of the CDR3: TGTGCCAGCTCACCACCGTCCAGGGTCGAGACCCAGTACTTC. Protein sequence: CASSPPSRVETQYF.

As to this clone: A much more abundant neighbour one base away suggests this may be a read error. Other nucleotide sequences in the sample specify the same CDR3. The chain joins TRBV30 to TRBJ1-5, with 7 bases aligning to TRBD1. Germline trimming cut 3 bases from V and 0 bases from J; bases unmatched to any gene: 11. Per germline, CDR1 GTSNPN and CDR2 SVGIG (reference sequence). The CDR3 is 17 amino acids. DNA for the CDR3: TGTGCCTGGAGCGGGGGACAGACTAGTTATAGCAATCAGCCCCAGCATTTT. Amino acids: CAWSGGQTSYSNQPQHF.

This rearrangement joins TRBV28 to TRBJ2-3; 8 bases agree with TRBD2. Germline assignment: CDR1 MDHEN and CDR2 SYDVKM. This CDR3 spans 14 amino acids. V was clipped by 6 bases and J by 4 bases; unmatched bases: 6. In DNA form, the CDR3 reads TGTGCCAGCAGCCGATCGACTAGCGCAGATACGCAGTATTTT. Translated: CASSRSTSADTQYF. The entire variable domain, with the rest obtained from reference TRBV28 and TRBJ2-3, is as follows: DVKVTQSSRYLVKRTGEKVFLECVQDMDHENMFWYRQDPGLGLRLIYFSYDVKMKEKGDIPEGYSVSREKKERFSLILESASTNQTSMYLCASSRSTSADTQYFGPGTRLTVL.

The CDR3 sequence: CASSLPLSGNTIYF. CDR3 coding DNA: TGTGCCAGCAGTTTACCCCTTTCGGGAAACACCATATATTTT. The chain carries TRBV28 and TRBJ1-3, with no clear D. Per germline, CDR1 MDHEN and CDR2 SYDVKM. The V end was cut by 2 bases, the J end by 4 bases, with 9 bases between. This CDR3 is built from 14 residues.

The sample holds one count of this clone. The chain joins TRBV19 to TRBJ1-3, with 8 bases that match TRBD1. CDR3 length: 17 residues. Germline CDR1 and CDR2: LNHDA and SQIVND (reference sequence). After removal of 7 bases from V and 0 bases from J, the junction contained 11 bases not matched to a gene. Written as DNA, the CDR3 is TGTGCCAGTAATCCTTGGGGACAGGCCACCTCTGGAAACACCATATATTTT. Translated: CASNPWGQATSGNTIYF.

The gene calls are TRBV19 and TRBJ2-6; D is possibly TRBD1 or TRBD2 (6 bases each). Germline CDR1 LNHDA, CDR2 SQIVND (reference sequence). The CDR3 spans 16 residues. Trimming removed 3 bases at V and 4 bases at J, with 13 bases between. CDR3 in DNA: TGTGCCAGTAGTATTTGGAGGGGGACCGGGGCCAACGTCCTGACTTTC. Protein: CASSIWRGTGANVLTF.

The V and J genes are TRBV29-1 and TRBJ2-2; no clear D. The germline CDR1 and CDR2 sequences are SQVTM and ANQGSEA. V lost 5 bases, J lost 5 bases, and 27 bases lay in between. CDR3 size: 18 residues. CDR3 loop: CSVSPPTRSAQATGELFF. CDR3 DNA sequence: TGCAGCGTTTCACCCCCCACGAGGAGCGCCCAAGCAACCGGGGAGCTGTTTTTT.

The table lists this clone with a count of one. V gene TRBV28 combines with J gene TRBJ2-7, with 7 bases fitting TRBD2. The germline V gene encodes CDR1 MDHEN and CDR2 SYDVKM. The CDR3 sequence is 15 residues long. V gave up 5 bases and J gave up 6 bases; unmatched junction bases: 13. The CDR3 loop reads CASSKLPTLAAEQYF. Written as DNA, the CDR3 is TGTGCCAGCAGTAAACTACCTACTCTAGCGGCCGAGCAGTACTTC.

This clone was seen once. The rearrangement joins TRBV29-1 to TRBJ2-3, with TRBD2 matching 11 bases. There are 15 residues in the CDR3. V trimming: 7 bases; J trimming: 0 bases; junction bases outside the gene matches: 6. Germline V gene lookup returns CDR1 SQVTM and CDR2 ANQGSEA. CDR3 in amino acids: CSARLAGFSTDTQYF. The CDR3 coding sequence is TGCAGCGCTAGACTAGCGGGGTTTAGCACAGATACGCAGTATTTT.